This T cell receptor (beta chain) was sequenced in a study of T cell responses to AZD1222 COVID-19 vaccine. On this clone: Its antigen remains unknown.

The table came from immunoSEQ multiplex PCR; TCRdb's copy has only in-frame clones and leaves some out. The sample records 74,000 or so clones, around 84% being singletons. Study-wide points: In the spike-specific TCR repertoire, nearly half reportedly target unmutated variant regions. Sampling that yielded the repertoires occurred only after the peak T cell response. An increase in Spike-specific TCR breadth and depth was observed after two AZD1222 doses.

The specimen was peripheral blood, collected on day 0 of AZD1222 vaccination. This receptor was taken from an adult in good health.

CDR3 nucleotides: TGTGCCAGCAGCGTAGAGACGGCGGAGACCTACGAGCAGTACTTC. Protein: CASSVETAETYEQYF. The chain recombines TRBV9 with TRBJ2-7; D gene uncertain. The CDR3 length is 15 residues. CDR1 is SGDLS, CDR2 YYNGEE, per germline. V was shortened by 0 bases and J by 2 bases, with 12 bases between the two germline ends.